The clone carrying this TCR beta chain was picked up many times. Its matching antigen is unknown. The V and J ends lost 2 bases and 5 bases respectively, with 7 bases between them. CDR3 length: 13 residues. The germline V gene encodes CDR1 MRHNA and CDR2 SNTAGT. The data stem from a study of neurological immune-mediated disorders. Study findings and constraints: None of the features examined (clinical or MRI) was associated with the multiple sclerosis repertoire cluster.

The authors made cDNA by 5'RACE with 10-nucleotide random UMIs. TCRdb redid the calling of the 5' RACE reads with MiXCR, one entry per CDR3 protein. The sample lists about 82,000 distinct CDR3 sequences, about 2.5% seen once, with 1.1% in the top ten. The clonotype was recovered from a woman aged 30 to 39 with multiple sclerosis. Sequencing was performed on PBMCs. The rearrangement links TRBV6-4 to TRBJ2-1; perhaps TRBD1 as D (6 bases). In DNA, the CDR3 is TGTGCCAGCAGTGACCGGGACAACAATGAGCAGTTCTTC. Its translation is CASSDRDNNEQFF.